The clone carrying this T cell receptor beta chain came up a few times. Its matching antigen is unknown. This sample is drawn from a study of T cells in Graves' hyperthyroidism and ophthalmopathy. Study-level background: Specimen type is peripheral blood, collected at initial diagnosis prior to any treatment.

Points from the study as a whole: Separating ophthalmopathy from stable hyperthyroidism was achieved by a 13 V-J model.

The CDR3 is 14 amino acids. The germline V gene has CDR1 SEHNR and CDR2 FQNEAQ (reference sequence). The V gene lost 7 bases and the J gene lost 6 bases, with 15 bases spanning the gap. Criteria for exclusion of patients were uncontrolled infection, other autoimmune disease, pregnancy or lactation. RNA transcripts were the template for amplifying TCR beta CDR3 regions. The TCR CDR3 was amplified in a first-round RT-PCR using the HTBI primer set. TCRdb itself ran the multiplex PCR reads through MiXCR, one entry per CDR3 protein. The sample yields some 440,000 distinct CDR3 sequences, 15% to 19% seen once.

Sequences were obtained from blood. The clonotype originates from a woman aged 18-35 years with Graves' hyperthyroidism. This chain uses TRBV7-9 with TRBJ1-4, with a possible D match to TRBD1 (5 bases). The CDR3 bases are TGTGCCAGCATCCCCCAAGGAGGGGATGAAAAACTGTTTTTT. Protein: CASIPQGGDEKLFF.